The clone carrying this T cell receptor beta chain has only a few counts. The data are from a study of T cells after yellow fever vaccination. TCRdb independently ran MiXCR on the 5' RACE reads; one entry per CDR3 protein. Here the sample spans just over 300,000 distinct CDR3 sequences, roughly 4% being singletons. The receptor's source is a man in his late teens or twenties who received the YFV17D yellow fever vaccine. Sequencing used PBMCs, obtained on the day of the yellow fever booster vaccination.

The CDR3 spells CASSQRDRGYNSPLHF. The CDR3 DNA follows: TGCGCCAGCAGCCAGAGGGACAGGGGCTATAATTCACCCCTCCACTTT. This sequence joins TRBV4-3 and TRBJ1-6, with 10 bases aligning to TRBD1. CDR3 size: 16 residues. Germline V gene lookup returns CDR1 LGHNA and CDR2 YSLEER. Germline trimming cut 3 bases from V and 3 bases from J; bases unmatched to any gene: 2.